Listed below are T cell receptor beta chains from one sample, sequenced in a study of Graves' ophthalmopathy and Graves' hyperthyroidism. TCRdb used MiXCR to reprocess the multiplex PCR reads, holding one entry per CDR3 protein. The table shows under 400,000 distinct CDR3 sequences, with roughly a sixth occurring only once. The sample taken for sequencing was peripheral blood. The receptors here all came from an adult man with Graves' ophthalmopathy. The CDR3 runs from the conserved cysteine through the conserved F or W.

TRBV27,TRBJ2-5,CASSSRTGVLVETQYF
TRBV29-1,TRBJ1-2,CSVGVWGESYGYTF
TRBV6-2/TRBV6-3,TRBJ2-5,CASRPIAGVQETQYF
TRBV7-8,TRBJ1-6,CASSLTGTFSPLHF
TRBV18,TRBJ1-5,CASSPLGARNQPQHF
TRBV6-5,TRBJ1-1,CASSYAEVMNTEAFF
TRBV29-1,TRBJ2-7,CSVEDPTYEQYF
TRBV12-3/TRBV12-4,TRBJ2-7,CATGTSGSPGQYF
TRBV6-1,TRBJ2-4,CASSPGLQRAKNIQYF
TRBV6-5,TRBJ1-6,CASSSIPGQGGSPLHF
TRBV12-3/TRBV12-4,TRBJ2-7,CASSSGTEAHEQYF
TRBV12-3/TRBV12-4,TRBJ2-7,CASSLMQREVYEQYF
TRBV19,TRBJ1-1,CASNGPGGAAEAFF
TRBV30,TRBJ2-2,CAWSDDLGQTGELFF
TRBV29-1,TRBJ1-1,CSVHGAMNTEAFF
TRBV12-3/TRBV12-4,TRBJ2-7,CASSPGLAGGAYEQYF
TRBV5-1,TRBJ2-5,CASSLNVASGPQYF
TRBV4-2,TRBJ1-6,CASSQLLSPYSPLHF
TRBV6-1,TRBJ2-7,CASSAQGQVSGEQYF
TRBV6-5,TRBJ1-1,CASSYSMGAPPFF
TRBV11-2,TRBJ1-5,CASSLVISWAGQPQHF
TRBV30,TRBJ2-7,CAWSLGTSGYYEQYF
TRBV6-2/TRBV6-3,TRBJ1-5,CASSQWGSDQPQHF
TRBV2,TRBJ2-5,CASSEAWGFVIMETQYF
TRBV7-2,TRBJ1-2,CASSWTRTAGYGYTF
TRBV27,TRBJ2-5,CASAPGGWQETQYF
TRBV12-3/TRBV12-4,TRBJ1-2,CASSNNRGDYGYTF
TRBV30,TRBJ1-2,CAWSVRRQVTFRRGYTF
TRBV6-2/TRBV6-3,TRBJ1-5,CASSTDGFGPQHF
TRBV7-2,TRBJ1-1,CASLETGTAGTEAFF
TRBV5-1,TRBJ1-2,CASSYRRQGSYGYTF
TRBV5-1,TRBJ2-2,CASRLQSNTGELFF
TRBV11-2,TRBJ2-2,CASSLRFQRSTGELFF